The entry below describes one T cell receptor (beta chain). Data came from immunoSEQ multiplex PCR; TCRdb stores just in-frame clones and leaves some out. The sample lists 170,000 or so clones; over 85% were seen once. The sample is drawn from a study of control samples from healthy donors and cancer patients. Germline values: CDR1 SGHDN, CDR2 FVKESK. This CDR3 region has 16 residues. Trimming pared 3 bases from V and 10 bases from J, leaving 22 bases between. This receptor was taken from a woman in her 40s in good health. The chain links TRBV14 to TRBJ2-1; D tentatively reads TRBD1 or TRBD2 (5 bases each). Specimen: blood. CDR3 sequence (DNA): TGTGCCAGCAGCCATGCATTGGGGACGGGTACCGGCGAGCAGTTCTTC. It translates to CASSHALGTGTGEQFF.